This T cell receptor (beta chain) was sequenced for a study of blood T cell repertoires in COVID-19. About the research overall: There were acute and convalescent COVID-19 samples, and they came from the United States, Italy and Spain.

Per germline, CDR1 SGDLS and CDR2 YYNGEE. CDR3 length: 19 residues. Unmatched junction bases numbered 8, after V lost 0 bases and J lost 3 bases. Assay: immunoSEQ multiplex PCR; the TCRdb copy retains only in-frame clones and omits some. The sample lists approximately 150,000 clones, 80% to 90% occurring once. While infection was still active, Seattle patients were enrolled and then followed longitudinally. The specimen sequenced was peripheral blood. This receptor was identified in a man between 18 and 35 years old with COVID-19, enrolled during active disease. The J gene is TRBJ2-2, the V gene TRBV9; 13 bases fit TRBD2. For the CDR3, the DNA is TGTGCCAGCAGCGTAGCTGGACTAGCGGGGGTCGTGGACACCGGGGAGCTGTTTTTT. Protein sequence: CASSVAGLAGVVDTGELFF.